Each of the 3 T cell receptor beta chains below was sequenced from the same sample in a study of blood T cell repertoires in COVID-19 (dated by TCRdb to about 2020). The library was generated by the immunoSEQ multiplex PCR assay. Not all clones reach the TCRdb copy of this immuneACCESS table, which keeps in-frame sequences only. Checked studies attribute under half of the gap to unresolved V genes and leave the rest unexplained. In all, the sample holds under 75,000 clones, and more than 60% of those were seen once. 4.5% to 7% of the sample comes from the top ten. The sequencing input was peripheral blood. The receptors originated from a woman in her seventies with acute or convalescent COVID-19.

The J gene is TRBJ2-1, the V gene TRBV4-1, with TRBD2 matching 12 bases. V dropped 1 base and J dropped 8; count of bases not matched to a gene: 12. Germline V CDR1 and CDR2: MGHRA, YSYEKL. This CDR3 has 18 amino acids. The chain's CDR3 is CASSQGGLAGGPLDEQFF. CDR3 DNA sequence: TGCGCCAGCAGCCAAGGAGGGCTAGCGGGGGGGCCTTTGGATGAGCAGTTCTTC.

The gene calls are TRBV5-1 and TRBJ2-2; D perhaps matches TRBD2 (6 bases). The length of the CDR3 is 16 residues. Between the trimmed V and J ends, which lost 1 base and 3 bases, there was a span of 13 bases. CDR1 and CDR2 from the germline V gene are SGHRS and YFSETQ. The CDR3 nucleotides are TGCGCCAGCAGCTTGTTACGGGGGACTGACACCGGGGAGCTGTTTTTT. It encodes CASSLLRGTDTGELFF.

This clone turned up a few times. The chain joins TRBV4-1 to TRBJ2-7, with TRBD2 matching 9 bases. The CDR3 spans 19 residues. Germline CDR1 is MGHRA and CDR2 is YSYEKL. V lost 6 bases to trimming and J lost 0 bases; unmatched junction nucleotides: 18. CDR3 coding DNA: TGCGCCAGCAGTCTTCAGATTAGCGGGGGCAAATCGAGCTCCTACGAGCAGTACTTC. Its protein is CASSLQISGGKSSSYEQYF.